This T cell receptor beta chain appears in the sequencing data of a study of OX40 agonist ivuxolimab in advanced cancers. Study observations and caveats: Both blood CD4+ and CD8+ T cells showed clonal growth by week 6 at 0.1 to 3.0 mg/kg.

Using immunoSEQ multiplex PCR, the repertoire was profiled, and TCRdb retains in-frame clones only, with some absent. The sample carries approximately 75,000 clones, 90% recorded once. Regarding this clone: What it binds is not known.

Germline CDR1 reads SGHAT; CDR2 reads FQNNGV. The CDR3 spans 15 residues. The germline V and J ends were trimmed by 5 bases and 7 bases, with 21 bases remaining between them. This chain connects TRBV11-2 to TRBJ2-7, with D maybe TRBD2 (6 bases). The sequence was collected from an adult with an advanced solid tumor such as melanoma, head and neck, liver or kidney cancer. The sequencing used CD4+ or CD8+ T cells sorted from blood, collected in a trial of the OX40 agonist ivuxolimab. The CDR3 reads CASSQYTGTPSEQYF. The DNA for the CDR3 is TGTGCCAGCAGCCAATATACCGGGACTCCTAGTGAGCAGTACTTC.